These 13 T cell receptor beta chains originate from one sample sequenced in a study of cytomegalovirus exposure and HLA in healthy donors. Vbeta (60) and Jbeta (13) primers were used in the PCR. Repertoires were generated with immunoSEQ multiplex PCR, while TCRdb's copy carries only in-frame clones and drops some. The sample consists of 75,000 to 90,000 clones, about 80% of them appearing once. The sequencing sample was made of PBMCs. The receptors shown here come from a man aged 50 to 60 in good health and CMV-seronegative.

The gene calls are TRBV27 and TRBJ1-5, with 7 bases matching TRBD1. V gave up 5 bases and J gave up 0 bases; unmatched junction bases: 10. CDR3 length equals 17 residues. CDR1 and CDR2 (germline): MNHEY, SMNVEV (reference sequence). The CDR3 is CASSPKGTAFSNQPQHF. CDR3 in DNA: TGTGCCAGCAGTCCAAAGGGGACAGCGTTTAGCAATCAGCCCCAGCATTTT.

The rearrangement links TRBV18 to TRBJ1-6; 10 positions agree with TRBD1. This CDR3 is built from 13 residues. Germline assignment: CDR1 KGHSH and CDR2 LQKENI. Germline trimming cut 5 bases from V and 15 bases from J; bases unmatched to any gene: 7. Here the CDR3 reads CASSDRGLSHLHF. CDR3 nucleotide sequence: TGTGCCAGCTCAGACAGGGGGCTATCTCACCTCCACTTT.

This chain links TRBV6-6 with TRBJ1-5; 9 bases map to TRBD1. Trimming took 6 bases from V and 13 from J; bases not matched to a gene: 4. In germline, CDR1 is MNHNY, CDR2 SVGAGI (reference sequence). The CDR3 length is 11 residues. CDR3 sequence reads: CASRQGAHQHF. The CDR3 nucleotides read TGTGCCAGCAGACAGGGGGCGCATCAGCATTTT.

The chain's CDR3 is CASSQDPGGLAGGPYNEQFF. For the CDR3, the DNA is TGTGCCAGCAGCCAAGACCCTGGGGGACTAGCGGGGGGGCCGTACAATGAGCAGTTCTTC. The chain employs TRBV4-2 and TRBJ2-1; 16 bases fit TRBD2. The V and J ends lost 0 bases and 4 bases, in that order; junction bases with no gene match: 9. In germline, CDR1 is LGHNA, CDR2 YNFKEQ. CDR3 length equals 20 residues.

The chain combines TRBV5-1 with TRBJ1-1, with 9 nucleotides matching TRBD1. The J segment lost 4 bases and the V segment lost 0 bases, leaving 10 bases of the junction unmatched. The CDR3 length is 17 residues. The V gene's germline CDR1 is SGHRS and CDR2 YFSETQ. CDR3 residues: CASSLEAGTGRGTEAFF. The CDR3, as DNA: TGCGCCAGCAGCTTGGAGGCCGGGACAGGGAGGGGCACTGAAGCTTTCTTT.

The chain links TRBV10-3 to TRBJ2-2; no firm D call. The germline V and J ends were trimmed by 7 bases and 6 bases, with 9 bases remaining between them. This CDR3 is built from 12 residues. CDR1 ENHRY and CDR2 SYGVKD come from the germline V gene. This chain's CDR3 is CAINQAAGELFF. The CDR3 DNA reads as TGTGCCATCAATCAGGCCGCCGGGGAGCTGTTTTTT.

V is TRBV15 and J is TRBJ1-2; no clear D gene. Germline values: CDR1 LNHNV, CDR2 YYDKDF (reference sequence). This CDR3 is built from 15 residues. V lost 0 bases to trimming and J lost 0 bases, with 8 bases between them. CDR3 region: CATSRDGVANYGYTF. The CDR3 nucleotides read TGTGCCACCAGCAGAGATGGTGTAGCTAACTATGGCTACACCTTC. The full variable domain, completed using reference TRBV15 and TRBJ1-2, is DAMVIQNPRYQVTQFGKPVTLSCSQTLNHNVMYWYQQKSSQAPKLLFHYYDKDFNNEADTPDNFQSRRPNTSFCFLDIRSPGLGDTAMYLCATSRDGVANYGYTFGSGTRLTVV.

The chain employs TRBV2 and TRBJ1-5; D gene uncertain. Trimming left V 3 bases short and J 0 bases short, with 9 bases between. Germline CDR1 SNHLY, CDR2 FYNNEI. The CDR3 runs 15 residues. The DNA for the CDR3 is TGTGCCAGCAGTGATGGGCCCCTTAGCAATCAGCCCCAGCATTTT. It specifies CASSDGPLSNQPQHF. Together with reference TRBV2 and TRBJ1-5, the CDR3 gives the full variable domain: EPEVTQTPSHQVTQMGQEVILRCVPISNHLYFYWYRQILGQKVEFLVSFYNNEISEKSEIFDDQFSVERPDGSNFTLKIRSTKLEDSAMYFCASSDGPLSNQPQHFGDGTRLSIL.

J is TRBJ2-7 and V is TRBV4-3, with D perhaps TRBD2 (6 bases). The ends were cut back, 0 bases at V and 9 bases at J, with 18 bases in the middle. From germline, CDR1 is LGHNA and CDR2 YSLEER. The CDR3 is 15 residues long. The CDR3 DNA follows: TGCGCCAGCAGCCAAGACGTAGACCTCCTCGGGGGGCAGTACTTC. As protein: CASSQDVDLLGGQYF.

This clone was seen just once. Other DNA variants within this sample encode the same CDR3. The V call is TRBV28, the J call TRBJ1-5; D gene unclear. V shed 6 bases and J shed 3 bases, with 12 bases lying between them. The CDR3 sequence is 14 residues long. Germline V gene sequence: CDR1 MDHEN, CDR2 SYDVKM. Here the CDR3 reads CASSLGSTNQPQHF. The CDR3 DNA reads as TGTGCCAGCAGCTTGGGGAGCACCAATCAGCCCCAGCATTTT.

This chain links TRBV7-8 with TRBJ1-5; D gene ambiguous. Trimming cost V 1 base and J 3 bases, with 4 bases left between them. The CDR3 consists of 13 residues. In germline, CDR1 is SGHVS, CDR2 FQNEAQ. The chain's CDR3 is CASSLDINQPQHF. CDR3 DNA sequence: TGTGCCAGCAGCTTAGATATCAATCAGCCCCAGCATTTT.

J is TRBJ1-2 and V is TRBV13, with unresolved D. This CDR3 has 12 residues. The V and J ends lost 2 bases and 8 bases respectively, with 9 bases between them. The germline CDR1 and CDR2 sequences are PRHDT and FYEKMQ (reference sequence). CDR3 region: CASSLLTEGYTF. The CDR3 nucleotides read TGTGCCAGCAGCTTATTGACGGAGGGCTACACCTTC.

This clone was found once. The CDR3 coding sequence is TGTGCCAGCTCACTTGAACAGACAGCAACTAATGAAAAACTGTTTTTT. Translation: CASSLEQTATNEKLFF. The chain recombines TRBV18 with TRBJ1-4; TRBD1 might be the D (5 bases). Germline V gives CDR1 KGHSH, CDR2 LQKENI. The CDR3 length is 16 residues. V gave up 4 bases and J gave up 0 bases, with 12 bases separating them.